This T cell receptor beta chain is from a study of cytomegalovirus exposure and HLA in healthy donors. The V and J ends lost 0 bases and 3 bases respectively, with 14 bases between them. Germline-derived CDR1 and CDR2 are LGHNA and YNFKEQ. The CDR3 covers 16 residues. Findings and caveats of the study: Listed as cytomegalovirus-associated were 170 or so TCR beta chains. Using the classifier, cytomegalovirus status was reportedly diagnosed with high specificity and sensitivity. What TCR beta sequences reportedly achieved was accurate prediction of HLA-A and HLA-B alleles in most subjects. In a later analysis, common viral pathogens appeared linked to several of the most significant clusters.

It was with 60 Vbeta and 13 Jbeta primers that the PCR ran. Repertoires were generated with immunoSEQ multiplex PCR, while TCRdb's copy carries only in-frame clones and drops some. The repertoire holds roughly 140,000 clones, with over 70% as singletons. Notes on this clone: Its antigen is unknown.

The TCR comes from a woman aged 40 to 50 in good health and CMV-seropositive. The specimen sequenced was PBMCs. The chain carries TRBV4-2 and TRBJ1-2; tentatively, D is TRBD1 (6 bases). CDR3 nucleotides: TGTGCCAGCAGCCAAGAGAGAATGGGGGCCTACTATGGCTACACCTTC. It is translated as CASSQERMGAYYGYTF.